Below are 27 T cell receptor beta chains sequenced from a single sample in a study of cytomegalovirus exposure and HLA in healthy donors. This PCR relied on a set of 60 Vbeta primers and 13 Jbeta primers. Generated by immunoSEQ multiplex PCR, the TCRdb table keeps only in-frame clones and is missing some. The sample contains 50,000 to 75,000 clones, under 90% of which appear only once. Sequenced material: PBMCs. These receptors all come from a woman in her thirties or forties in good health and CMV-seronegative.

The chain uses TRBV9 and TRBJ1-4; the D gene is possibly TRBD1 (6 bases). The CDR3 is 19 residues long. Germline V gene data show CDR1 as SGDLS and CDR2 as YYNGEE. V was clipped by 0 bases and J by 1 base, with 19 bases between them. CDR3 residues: CASSVEGGPGRRTNEKLFF. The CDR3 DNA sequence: TGTGCCAGCAGCGTAGAGGGGGGGCCAGGGAGGCGAACTAATGAAAAACTGTTTTTT.

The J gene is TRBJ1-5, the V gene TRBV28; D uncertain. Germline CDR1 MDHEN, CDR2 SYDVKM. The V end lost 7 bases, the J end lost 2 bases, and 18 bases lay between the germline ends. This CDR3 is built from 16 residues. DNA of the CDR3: TGTGCCAGCACCCGCGGACTGTTCCGCGGCAATCAGCCCCAGCATTTT. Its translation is CASTRGLFRGNQPQHF.

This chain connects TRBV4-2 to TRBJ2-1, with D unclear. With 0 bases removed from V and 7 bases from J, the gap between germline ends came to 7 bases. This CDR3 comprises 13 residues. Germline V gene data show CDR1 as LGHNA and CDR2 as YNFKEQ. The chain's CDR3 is CASSQDRKNEQFF. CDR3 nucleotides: TGTGCCAGCAGCCAAGATAGAAAGAATGAGCAGTTCTTC.

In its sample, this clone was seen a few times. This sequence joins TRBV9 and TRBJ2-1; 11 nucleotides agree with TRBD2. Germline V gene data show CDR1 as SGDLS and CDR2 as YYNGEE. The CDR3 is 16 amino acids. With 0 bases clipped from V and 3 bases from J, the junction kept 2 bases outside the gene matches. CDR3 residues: CASSVGTSGLYNEQFF. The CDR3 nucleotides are TGTGCCAGCAGCGTAGGGACTAGCGGGCTCTACAATGAGCAGTTCTTC. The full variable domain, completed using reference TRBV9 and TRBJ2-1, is DSGVTQTPKHLITATGQRVTLRCSPRSGDLSVYWYQQSLDQGLQFLIQYYNGEERAKGNILERFSAQQFPDLHSELNLSSLELGDSALYFCASSVGTSGLYNEQFFGPGTRLTVL.

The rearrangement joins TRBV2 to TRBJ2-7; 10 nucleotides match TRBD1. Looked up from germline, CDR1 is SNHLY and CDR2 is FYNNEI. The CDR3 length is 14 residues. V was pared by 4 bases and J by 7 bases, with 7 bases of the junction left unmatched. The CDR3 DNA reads TGTGCCAGCAGTGCGGACAGGGGGGTCGGGGAGCAGTACTTC. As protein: CASSADRGVGEQYF.

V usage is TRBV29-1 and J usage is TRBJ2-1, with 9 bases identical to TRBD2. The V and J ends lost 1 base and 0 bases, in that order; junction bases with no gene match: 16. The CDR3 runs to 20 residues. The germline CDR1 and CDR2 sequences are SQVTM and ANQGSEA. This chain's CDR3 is CSVEVQGGRGKVSSYNEQFF. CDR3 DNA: TGCAGCGTTGAAGTCCAAGGCGGGAGGGGGAAAGTGAGCTCCTACAATGAGCAGTTCTTC.

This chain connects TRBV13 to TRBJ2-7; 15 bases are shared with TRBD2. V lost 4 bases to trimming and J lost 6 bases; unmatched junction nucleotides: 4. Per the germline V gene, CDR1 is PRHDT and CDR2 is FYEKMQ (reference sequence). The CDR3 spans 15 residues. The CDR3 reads CASSSGTSGRFEQYF. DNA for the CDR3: TGTGCCAGCAGCTCGGGGACTAGCGGGAGGTTCGAGCAGTACTTC.

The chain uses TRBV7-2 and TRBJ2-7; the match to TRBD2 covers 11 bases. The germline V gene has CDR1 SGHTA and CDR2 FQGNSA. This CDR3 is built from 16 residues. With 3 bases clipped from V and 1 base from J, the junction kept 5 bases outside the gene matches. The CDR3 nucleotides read TGTGCCAGCAGCTTTTCTAGCGGGAGGCTATCCTACGAGCAGTACTTC. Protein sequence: CASSFSSGRLSYEQYF. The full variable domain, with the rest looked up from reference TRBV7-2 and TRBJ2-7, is GAGVSQSPSNKVTEKGKDVELRCDPISGHTALYWYRQSLGQGLEFLIYFQGNSAPDKSGLPSDRFSAERTGGSVSTLTIQRTQQEDSAVYLCASSFSSGRLSYEQYFGPGTRLTVT.

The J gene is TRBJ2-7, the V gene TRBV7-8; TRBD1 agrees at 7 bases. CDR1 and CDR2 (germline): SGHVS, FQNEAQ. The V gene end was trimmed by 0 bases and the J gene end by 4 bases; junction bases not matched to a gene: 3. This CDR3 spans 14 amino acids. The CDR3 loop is CASSLARGNYEQYF. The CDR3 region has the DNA TGTGCCAGCAGCTTAGCCAGGGGGAATTACGAGCAGTACTTC.

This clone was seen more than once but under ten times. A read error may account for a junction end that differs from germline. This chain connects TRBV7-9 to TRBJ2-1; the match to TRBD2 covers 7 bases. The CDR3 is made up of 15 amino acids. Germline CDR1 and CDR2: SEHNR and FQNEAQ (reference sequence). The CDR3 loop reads CASSLAAELYNEQFF. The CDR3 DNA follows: TGTGCCAGCAGCCTAGCGGCGGAGCTTTACAATGAGCAGTTCTTC.

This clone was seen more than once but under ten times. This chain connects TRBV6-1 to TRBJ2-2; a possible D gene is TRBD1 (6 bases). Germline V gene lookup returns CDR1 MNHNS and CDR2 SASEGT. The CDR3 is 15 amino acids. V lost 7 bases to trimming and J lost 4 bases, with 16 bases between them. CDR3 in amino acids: CASTFWGRGTGELFF. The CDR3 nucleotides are TGTGCCAGCACCTTTTGGGGGCGCGGCACCGGGGAGCTGTTTTTT.

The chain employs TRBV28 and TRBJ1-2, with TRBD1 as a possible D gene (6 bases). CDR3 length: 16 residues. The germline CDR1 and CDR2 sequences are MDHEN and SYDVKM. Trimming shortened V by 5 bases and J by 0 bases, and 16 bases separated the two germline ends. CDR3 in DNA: TGTGCCAGCAGTCAACTGAGGGGGGGTCCTAACTATGGCTACACCTTC. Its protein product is CASSQLRGGPNYGYTF.

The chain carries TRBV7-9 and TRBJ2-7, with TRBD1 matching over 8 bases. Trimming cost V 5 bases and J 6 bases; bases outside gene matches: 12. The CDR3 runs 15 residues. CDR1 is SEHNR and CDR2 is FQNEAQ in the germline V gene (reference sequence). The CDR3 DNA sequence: TGTGCCAGCAGCGCACGGGACAGGTTGTTCCTCGAGCAGTACTTC. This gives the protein CASSARDRLFLEQYF.

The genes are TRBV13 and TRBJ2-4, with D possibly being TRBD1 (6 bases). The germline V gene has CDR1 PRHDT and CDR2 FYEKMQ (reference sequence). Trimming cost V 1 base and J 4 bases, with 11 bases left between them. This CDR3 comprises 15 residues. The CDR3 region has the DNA TGTGCCAGCAGCTTAGAGGGGCAGGGGAAAAACATTCAGTACTTC. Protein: CASSLEGQGKNIQYF.

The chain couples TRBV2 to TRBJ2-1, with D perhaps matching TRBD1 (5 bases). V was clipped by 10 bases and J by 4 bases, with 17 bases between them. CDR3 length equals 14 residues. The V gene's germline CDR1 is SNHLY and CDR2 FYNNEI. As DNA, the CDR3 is TGTGCCATATCAAGGGGAATCGGGTACAATGAGCAGTTCTTC. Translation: CAISRGIGYNEQFF.

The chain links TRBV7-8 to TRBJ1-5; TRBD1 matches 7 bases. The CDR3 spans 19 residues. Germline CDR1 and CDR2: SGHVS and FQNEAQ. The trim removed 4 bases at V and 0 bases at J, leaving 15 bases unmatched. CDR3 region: CASSSYRLLRDSSNQPQHF. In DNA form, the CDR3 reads TGTGCCAGCAGCTCCTACCGTCTCCTCCGGGACAGTAGCAATCAGCCCCAGCATTTT.

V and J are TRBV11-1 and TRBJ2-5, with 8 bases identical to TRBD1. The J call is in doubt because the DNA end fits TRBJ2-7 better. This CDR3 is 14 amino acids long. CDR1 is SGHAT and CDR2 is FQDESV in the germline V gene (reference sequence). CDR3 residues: CASSYDRGTYEQYF. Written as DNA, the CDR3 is TGTGCCAGCAGCTACGACAGGGGAACCTACGAGCAGTACTTC.

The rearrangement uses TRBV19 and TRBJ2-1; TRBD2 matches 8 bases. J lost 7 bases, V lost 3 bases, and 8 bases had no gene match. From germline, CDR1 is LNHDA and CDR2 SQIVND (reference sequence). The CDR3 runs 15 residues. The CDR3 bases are TGTGCCAGTAGTATGCGGGGGGCGGTGGGGAATGAGCAGTTCTTC. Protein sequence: CASSMRGAVGNEQFF.

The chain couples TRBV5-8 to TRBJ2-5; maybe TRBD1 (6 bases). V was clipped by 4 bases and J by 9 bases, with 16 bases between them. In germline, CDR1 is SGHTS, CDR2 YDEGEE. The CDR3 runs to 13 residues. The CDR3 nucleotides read TGTGCCAGCAGCCCTCAGGGGATGGGGGCCCAGTACTTC. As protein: CASSPQGMGAQYF. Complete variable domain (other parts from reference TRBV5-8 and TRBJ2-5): EAGVTQSPTHLIKTRGQQATLRCSPISGHTSVYWYQQALGLGLQFLLWYDEGEERNRGNFPPRFSGRQFPNYSSELNVNALELEDSALYLCASSPQGMGAQYFGPGTRLLVL.

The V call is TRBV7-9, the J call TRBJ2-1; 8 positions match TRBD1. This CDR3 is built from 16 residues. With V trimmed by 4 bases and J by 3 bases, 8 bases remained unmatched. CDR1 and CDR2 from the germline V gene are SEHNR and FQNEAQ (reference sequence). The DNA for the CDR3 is TGTGCCAGCAGCTCTGCTCCGGGACAGGTCTACAATGAGCAGTTCTTC. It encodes CASSSAPGQVYNEQFF. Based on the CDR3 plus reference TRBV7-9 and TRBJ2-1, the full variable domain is DTGVSQNPRHKITKRGQNVTFRCDPISEHNRLYWYRQTLGQGPEFLTYFQNEAQLEKSRLLSDRFSAERPKGSFSTLEIQRTEQGDSAMYLCASSSAPGQVYNEQFFGPGTRLTVL.

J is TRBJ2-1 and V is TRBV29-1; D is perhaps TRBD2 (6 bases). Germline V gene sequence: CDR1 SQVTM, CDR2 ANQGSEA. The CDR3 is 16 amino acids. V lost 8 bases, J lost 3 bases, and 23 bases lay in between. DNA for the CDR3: TGCAGCACTACCGCGTCCGGCGGGAATCGCTACAATGAGCAGTTCTTC. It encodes CSTTASGGNRYNEQFF.

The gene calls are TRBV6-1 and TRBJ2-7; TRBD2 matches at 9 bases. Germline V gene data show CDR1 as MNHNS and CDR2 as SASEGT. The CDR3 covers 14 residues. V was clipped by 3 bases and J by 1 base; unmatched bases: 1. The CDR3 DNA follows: TGTGCCAGCAGTGATCTAGCGGGATCCTACGAGCAGTACTTC. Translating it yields CASSDLAGSYEQYF.

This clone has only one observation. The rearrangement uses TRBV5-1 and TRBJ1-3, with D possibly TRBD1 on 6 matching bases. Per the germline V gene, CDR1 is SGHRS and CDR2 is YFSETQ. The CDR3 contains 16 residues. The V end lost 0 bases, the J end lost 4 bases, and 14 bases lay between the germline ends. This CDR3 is CASSLDGTQGGNTIYF. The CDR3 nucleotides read TGCGCCAGCAGCTTGGACGGGACACAGGGAGGAAACACCATATATTTT. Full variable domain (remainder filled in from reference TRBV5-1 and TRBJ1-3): KAGVTQTPRYLIKTRGQQVTLSCSPISGHRSVSWYQQTPGQGLQFLFEYFSETQRNKGNFPGRFSGRQFSNSRSEMNVSTLELGDSALYLCASSLDGTQGGNTIYFGEGSWLTVV.

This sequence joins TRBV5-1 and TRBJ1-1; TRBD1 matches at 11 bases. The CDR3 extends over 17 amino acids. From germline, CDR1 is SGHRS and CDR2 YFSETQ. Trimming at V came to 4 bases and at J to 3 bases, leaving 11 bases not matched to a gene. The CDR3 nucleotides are TGCGCCAGCAGCCCACTCGCCCGGACAGGGGGCCACACTGAAGCTTTCTTT. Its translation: CASSPLARTGGHTEAFF.

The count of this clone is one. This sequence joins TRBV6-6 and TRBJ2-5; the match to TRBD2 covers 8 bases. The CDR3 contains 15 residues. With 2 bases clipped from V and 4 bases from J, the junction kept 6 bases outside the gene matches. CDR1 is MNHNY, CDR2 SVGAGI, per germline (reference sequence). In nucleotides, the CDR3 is TGTGCCAGCAGTTACCCCCCAGCGGGAGTAGAGACCCAGTACTTC. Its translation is CASSYPPAGVETQYF.

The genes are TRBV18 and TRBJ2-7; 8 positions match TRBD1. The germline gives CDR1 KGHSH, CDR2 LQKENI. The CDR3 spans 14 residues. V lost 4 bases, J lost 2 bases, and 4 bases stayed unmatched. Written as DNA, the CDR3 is TGTGCCAGCTCACGGGAACAGGGGGCCTACGAGCAGTACTTC. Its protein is CASSREQGAYEQYF.

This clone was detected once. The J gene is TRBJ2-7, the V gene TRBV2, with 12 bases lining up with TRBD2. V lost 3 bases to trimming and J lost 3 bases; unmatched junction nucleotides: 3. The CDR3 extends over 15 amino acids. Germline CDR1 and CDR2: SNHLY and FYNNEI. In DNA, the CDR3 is TGTGCCAGCAGTGACTCTAGCGGGAGGGTCTACGAGCAGTACTTC. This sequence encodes CASSDSSGRVYEQYF.